The rows below give T cell receptor beta chains drawn from one sample of a study of technical replicates of blood from a handful of donors. The method was immunoSEQ multiplex PCR; TCRdb's version includes in-frame clones alone and lacks a portion of them. The sample yields over 50,000 clones, nearly 95% seen once. Input material: PBMCs. The receptors originated from a human donor in good health. Some clones in this sample may be carry-over from other donors' samples. CDR3s leave out the opening cysteine and the closing phenylalanine or tryptophan. Each record gives: J gene, V gene, D gene, CDR3 protein. The D gene is left open where the match is weak.

TRBJ2-7	TRBV7-2	TRBD2	ASSLTGGPSNEQY
TRBJ2-5	TRBV7-2	TRBD2	ASSFRTSGGWVETQY
TRBJ1-2	TRBV11-1	NA	ASSLEGVGYT
TRBJ2-1	TRBV7-6	NA	ASSPRASSSYNEQF
TRBJ1-2	TRBV9	TRBD1	ASSEGQGVGYT
TRBJ2-2	TRBV4-2	NA	ASSQEGWETNTGELF
TRBJ1-2	TRBV7-2	NA	ASSFRVDTAGYT
TRBJ2-3	TRBV20-1	NA	SARVSERQY
TRBJ2-7	TRBV30	NA	AWSIQGNYEQY
TRBJ2-7	TRBV7-8	NA	ASSLAAQGVH
TRBJ2-5	TRBV4-3	NA	ASSQLQGETQY
TRBJ2-7	TRBV4-2	TRBD2	ASSQDTSGSYEQY
TRBJ2-7	TRBV23-1	NA	ASPRGASEQY
TRBJ1-6	TRBV7-8	NA	ASSLATGGPSPLH